The clone carrying this T cell receptor beta chain was counted only a few times. The antigen is not known. Running of the assay took place at deep level. TCRdb's table, derived via immunoSEQ multiplex PCR, lists solely in-frame clones and lacks some. The sample gives 900,000 to 1,200,000 clones, approximately 80% of which show up once; around 0.61% is in the top ten. The sample is drawn from a study of shared clonotypes between healthy human individuals. The length of the CDR3 is 15 residues. In germline, CDR1 is SGHTA, CDR2 FQGNSA. Trimming stripped 5 bases from V and 8 bases from J, with 19 bases between. Whole-study results and caveats: What limited the represented genetic and exposure-history diversity was the small number of donors.

This sequence originates from a man younger than 35 in good health. Some clones in this sample may be carry-over from other donors' samples. J is TRBJ2-1 and V is TRBV7-2; D possibly corresponds to TRBD2 (6 bases). The sample consisted of memory CD4+ T cells from PBMCs. The subset is: CD45RA-negative fraction. The chain's CDR3 is CASSPFILWEDEQFF. In DNA, the CDR3 is TGTGCCAGCAGCCCATTTATTTTGTGGGAGGATGAGCAGTTCTTC.